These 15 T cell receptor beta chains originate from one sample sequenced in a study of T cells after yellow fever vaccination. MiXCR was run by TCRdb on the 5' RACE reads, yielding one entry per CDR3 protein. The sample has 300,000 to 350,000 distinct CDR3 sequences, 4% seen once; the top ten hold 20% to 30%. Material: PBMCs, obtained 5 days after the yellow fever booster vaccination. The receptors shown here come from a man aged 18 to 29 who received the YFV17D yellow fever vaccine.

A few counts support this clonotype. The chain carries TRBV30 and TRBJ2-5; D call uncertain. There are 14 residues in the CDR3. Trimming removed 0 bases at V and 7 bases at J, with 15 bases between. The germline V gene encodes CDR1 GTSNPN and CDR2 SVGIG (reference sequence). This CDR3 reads CAWSVQSARRTQYF. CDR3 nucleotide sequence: TGTGCCTGGAGTGTTCAGTCCGCCCGCCGGACCCAGTACTTC.

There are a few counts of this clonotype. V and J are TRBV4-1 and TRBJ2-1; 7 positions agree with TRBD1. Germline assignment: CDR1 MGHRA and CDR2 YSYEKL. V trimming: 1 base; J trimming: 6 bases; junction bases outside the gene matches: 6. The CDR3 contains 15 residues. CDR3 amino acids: CASSQVQGQPNEQFF. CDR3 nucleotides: TGCGCCAGCAGCCAAGTCCAGGGACAGCCCAATGAGCAGTTCTTC.

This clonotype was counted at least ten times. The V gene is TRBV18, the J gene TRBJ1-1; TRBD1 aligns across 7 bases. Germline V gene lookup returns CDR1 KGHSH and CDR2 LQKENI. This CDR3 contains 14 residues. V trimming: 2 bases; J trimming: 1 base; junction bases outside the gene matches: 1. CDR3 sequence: CASSPGQANTEAFF. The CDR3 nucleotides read TGTGCCAGCTCACCAGGACAGGCGAACACTGAAGCTTTCTTT.

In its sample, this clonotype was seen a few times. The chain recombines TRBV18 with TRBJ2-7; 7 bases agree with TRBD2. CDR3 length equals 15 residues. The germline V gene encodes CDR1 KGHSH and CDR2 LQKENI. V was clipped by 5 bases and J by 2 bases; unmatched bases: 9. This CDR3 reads CASSATSVRTYEQYF. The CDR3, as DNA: TGTGCCAGCTCAGCAACTAGCGTGAGAACCTACGAGCAGTACTTC.

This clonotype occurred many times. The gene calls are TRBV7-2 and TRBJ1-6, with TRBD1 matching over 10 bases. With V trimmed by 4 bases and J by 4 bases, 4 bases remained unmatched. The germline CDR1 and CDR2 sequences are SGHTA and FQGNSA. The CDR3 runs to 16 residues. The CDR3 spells CASSSQGQGYNSPLHF. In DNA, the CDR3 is TGTGCCAGCAGCTCCCAGGGACAGGGGTATAATTCACCCCTCCACTTT.

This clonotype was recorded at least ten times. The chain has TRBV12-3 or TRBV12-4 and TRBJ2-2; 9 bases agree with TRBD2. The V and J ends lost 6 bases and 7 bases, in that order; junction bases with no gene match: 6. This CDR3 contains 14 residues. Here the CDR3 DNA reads TGTGCCAGCAGCAGGACAGCGGGGGGCGGGGAGCTGTTTTTT. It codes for CASSRTAGGGELFF.

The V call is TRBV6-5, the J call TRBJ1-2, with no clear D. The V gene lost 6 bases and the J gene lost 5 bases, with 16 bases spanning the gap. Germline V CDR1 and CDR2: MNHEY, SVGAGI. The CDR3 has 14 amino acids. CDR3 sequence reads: CASSPRPGWYGYTF. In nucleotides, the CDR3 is TGTGCCAGCAGCCCCCGGCCCGGGTGGTATGGCTACACCTTC.

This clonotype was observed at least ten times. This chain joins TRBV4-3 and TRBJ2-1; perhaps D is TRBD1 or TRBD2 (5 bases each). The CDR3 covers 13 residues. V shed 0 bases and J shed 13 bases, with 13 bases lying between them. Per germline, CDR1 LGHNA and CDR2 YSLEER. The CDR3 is CASSQDPGRAQFF. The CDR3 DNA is TGCGCCAGCAGCCAAGATCCGGGACGGGCCCAGTTCTTC.

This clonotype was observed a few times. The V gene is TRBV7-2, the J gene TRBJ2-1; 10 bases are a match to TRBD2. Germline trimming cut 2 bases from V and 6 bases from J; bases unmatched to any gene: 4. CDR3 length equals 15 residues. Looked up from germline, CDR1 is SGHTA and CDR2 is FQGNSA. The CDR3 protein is CASSLKAGGPNEQFF. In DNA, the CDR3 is TGTGCCAGCAGCTTAAAAGCGGGGGGGCCCAATGAGCAGTTCTTC. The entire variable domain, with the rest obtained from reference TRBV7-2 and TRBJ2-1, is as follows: GAGVSQSPSNKVTEKGKDVELRCDPISGHTALYWYRQSLGQGLEFLIYFQGNSAPDKSGLPSDRFSAERTGGSVSTLTIQRTQQEDSAVYLCASSLKAGGPNEQFFGPGTRLTVL.

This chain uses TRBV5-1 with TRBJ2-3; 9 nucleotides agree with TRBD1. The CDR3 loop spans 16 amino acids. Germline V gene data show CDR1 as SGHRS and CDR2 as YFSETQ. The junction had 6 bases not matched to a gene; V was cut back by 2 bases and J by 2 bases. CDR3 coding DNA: TGCGCCAGCAGCTTCCTAAGGACAGGGGACACAGATACGCAGTATTTT. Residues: CASSFLRTGDTDTQYF.

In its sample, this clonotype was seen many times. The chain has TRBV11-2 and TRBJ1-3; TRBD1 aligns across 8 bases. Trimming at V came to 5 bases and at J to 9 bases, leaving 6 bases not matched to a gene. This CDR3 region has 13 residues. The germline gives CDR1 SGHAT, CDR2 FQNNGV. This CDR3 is CASSPDRGGTIYF. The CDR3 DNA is TGTGCCAGCAGCCCCGACAGGGGTGGCACCATATATTTT.

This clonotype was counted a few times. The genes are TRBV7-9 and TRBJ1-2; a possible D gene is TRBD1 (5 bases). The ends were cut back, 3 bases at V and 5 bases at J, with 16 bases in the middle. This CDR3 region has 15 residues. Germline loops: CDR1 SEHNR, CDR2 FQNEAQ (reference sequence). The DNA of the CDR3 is TGTGCCAGCAGCTTCCTGTTACAGGATTCGTATGGCTACACCTTC. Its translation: CASSFLLQDSYGYTF.

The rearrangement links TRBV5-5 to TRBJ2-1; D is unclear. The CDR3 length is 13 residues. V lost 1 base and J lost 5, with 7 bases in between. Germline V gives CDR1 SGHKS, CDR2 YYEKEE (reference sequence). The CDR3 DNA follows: TGTGCCAGCAGCTTGAGTCCTAACAATGAGCAGTTCTTC. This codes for CASSLSPNNEQFF.

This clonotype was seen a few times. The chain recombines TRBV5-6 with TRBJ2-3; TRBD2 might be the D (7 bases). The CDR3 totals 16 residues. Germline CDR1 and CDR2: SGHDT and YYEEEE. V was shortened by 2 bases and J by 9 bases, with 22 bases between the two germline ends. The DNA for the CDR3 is TGTGCCAGCAGCTTCCGGGGGGCTCTCCTTTTCGAAACGCAGTATTTT. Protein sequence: CASSFRGALLFETQYF.

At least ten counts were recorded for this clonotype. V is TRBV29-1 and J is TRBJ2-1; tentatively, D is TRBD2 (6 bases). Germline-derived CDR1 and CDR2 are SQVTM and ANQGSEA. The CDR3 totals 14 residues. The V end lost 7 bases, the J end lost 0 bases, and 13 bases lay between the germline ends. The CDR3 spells CSGRDSGSYNEQFF. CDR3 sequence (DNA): TGCAGCGGGAGGGACTCCGGCTCCTACAATGAGCAGTTCTTC.